The 20 T cell receptor beta chains presented below share a single source sample, sequenced in a study of blood T cell repertoires in COVID-19. Some clones are missing from TCRdb's copy, which holds only in-frame ones; the method was immunoSEQ multiplex PCR. The sample lists some 65,000 clones; 90% were seen once. The sequenced sample was peripheral blood. Receptors originate from a man between 60 and 75 years old with acute or convalescent COVID-19.

This CDR3 is CASRGYRGTNEKLFF. CDR3 sequence (DNA): TGTGCCAGCAGGGGTTACAGGGGAACTAATGAAAAACTGTTTTTT. The chain joins TRBV6-5 to TRBJ1-4, with TRBD1 matching 7 bases. The germline V gene encodes CDR1 MNHEY and CDR2 SVGAGI. V dropped 6 bases and J dropped 1; count of bases not matched to a gene: 5. The CDR3 is made up of 15 amino acids.

This clone appeared a single time. The rearrangement uses TRBV19 and TRBJ1-1; the D is unclear. Per germline, CDR1 LNHDA and CDR2 SQIVND (reference sequence). Deletions cut 5 bases from V and 1 base from J, with 8 bases between. CDR3 size: 13 residues. The CDR3 reads CASSVTANTEAFF. In DNA, the CDR3 is TGTGCCAGTAGTGTTACAGCGAACACTGAAGCTTTCTTT.

The genes are TRBV7-9 and TRBJ1-5; TRBD1 agrees at 7 bases. Germline V gene lookup returns CDR1 SEHNR and CDR2 FQNEAQ (reference sequence). V shed 1 base and J 7 bases; nucleotides not matched to a gene: 4. The length of the CDR3 is 14 residues. This CDR3 reads CASSLGGTAQPQHF. CDR3 coding DNA: TGTGCCAGCAGCTTAGGGGGGACAGCCCAGCCCCAGCATTTT.

The chain employs TRBV29-1 and TRBJ1-2; TRBD1 matches 7 bases. Per the germline V gene, CDR1 is SQVTM and CDR2 is ANQGSEA. Unmatched junction bases numbered 9, after V lost 5 bases and J lost 6 bases. CDR3 length: 13 residues. DNA for the CDR3: TGCAGCGTTCATCAGGGACAGACCCATGGCTACACCTTC. Its translation: CSVHQGQTHGYTF. Filled out from reference TRBV29-1 and TRBJ1-2, the complete variable domain reads SAVISQKPSRDICQRGTSLTIQCQVDSQVTMMFWYRQQPGQSLTLIATANQGSEATYESGFVIDKFPISRPNLTFSTLTVSNMSPEDSSIYLCSVHQGQTHGYTFGSGTRLTVV.

V and J are TRBV5-6 and TRBJ2-6; D is ambiguous. The germline CDR1 and CDR2 sequences are SGHDT and YYEEEE. Trimming took off 3 bases at V and 1 base at J, with 8 bases between the two ends. This CDR3 is built from 15 residues. The CDR3 is CASSSQASGANVLTF. The CDR3 bases are TGTGCCAGCAGCTCTCAGGCTTCTGGGGCCAACGTCCTGACTTTC. The entire variable domain, with the rest obtained from reference TRBV5-6 and TRBJ2-6, is as follows: DAGVTQSPTHLIKTRGQQVTLRCSPKSGHDTVSWYQQALGQGPQFIFQYYEEEERQRGNFPDRFSGHQFPNYSSELNVNALLLGDSALYLCASSSQASGANVLTFGAGSRLTVL.

The rearrangement uses TRBV12-2 and TRBJ1-1; the table calls TRBD1, which could not be checked here. TRBV12-2 is described as a pseudogene. CDR3 length: 15 residues. The CDR3 DNA sequence: TGTGCAAGTCGCTTAGCCCAACAGGGGAACACTGAAGCTTTCTTT. Encoded protein: CASRLAQQGNTEAFF.

V and J are TRBV5-1 and TRBJ1-2; 9 bases map to TRBD1. This CDR3 is 14 amino acids long. Trimming cost V 4 bases and J 8 bases; bases outside gene matches: 9. Germline CDR1 reads SGHRS; CDR2 reads YFSETQ. The CDR3 nucleotides are TGCGCCAGCAGCCTTTCACAGGGGGCTCCCGGCTACACCTTC. Residues: CASSLSQGAPGYTF.

The chain uses TRBV9 and TRBJ1-6; 7 bases align to TRBD1. The CDR3 consists of 18 residues. V dropped 4 bases and J dropped 2; count of bases not matched to a gene: 12. The germline V gene encodes CDR1 SGDLS and CDR2 YYNGEE. CDR3 nucleotides: TGTGCCAGCAGCCCTCGGGACAGCCAGTCCGCCTATAATTCACCCCTCCACTTT. Protein sequence: CASSPRDSQSAYNSPLHF.

V gene TRBV7-9 combines with J gene TRBJ1-4; D call uncertain. Germline lookup yields CDR1 SEHNR and CDR2 FQNEAQ (reference sequence). This CDR3 is 18 amino acids long. The germline V and J ends were trimmed by 3 bases and 3 bases, with 20 bases remaining between them. CDR3 DNA: TGTGCCAGCAGCTTTAGCTTTAGCCATCGGATAGCTAATGAAAAACTGTTTTTT. This sequence encodes CASSFSFSHRIANEKLFF. Drawing the rest from reference TRBV7-9 and TRBJ1-4, the complete variable domain is DTGVSQNPRHKITKRGQNVTFRCDPISEHNRLYWYRQTLGQGPEFLTYFQNEAQLEKSRLLSDRFSAERPKGSFSTLEIQRTEQGDSAMYLCASSFSFSHRIANEKLFFGSGTQLSVL.

The chain links TRBV4-1 to TRBJ1-6; D gene ambiguous. The CDR3 spans 13 residues. V was clipped by 0 bases and J by 9 bases, with 6 bases between them. Looked up from germline, CDR1 is MGHRA and CDR2 is YSYEKL. Here the CDR3 DNA reads TGCGCCAGCAGCCAAGATCTTTTTTCACCCCTCCACTTT. Translated: CASSQDLFSPLHF.

The chain carries TRBV6-5 and TRBJ2-5; 12 bases match TRBD1. Germline CDR1 and CDR2: MNHEY and SVGAGI. The CDR3 covers 16 residues. The V and J ends lost 0 bases and 9 bases, in that order; junction bases with no gene match: 8. The CDR3 loop is CASSYSGTGGLLAQYF. CDR3 nucleotides: TGTGCCAGCAGTTACTCCGGGACAGGGGGCTTGCTGGCCCAGTACTTC.

This rearrangement joins TRBV11-2 to TRBJ1-3, with D possibly matching TRBD1 (6 bases). Trimming left V 4 bases short and J 4 bases short, with 14 bases between. This CDR3 is 15 amino acids long. Germline V gives CDR1 SGHAT, CDR2 FQNNGV. The CDR3 DNA sequence: TGTGCCAGCAGCTGGCTGGGGGCGGAGGGAAACACCATATATTTT. Protein sequence: CASSWLGAEGNTIYF.

V is TRBV6-5 and J is TRBJ2-7, with 8 positions matching TRBD1. V gave up 7 bases and J gave up 0 bases; unmatched junction bases: 8. Germline assignment: CDR1 MNHEY and CDR2 SVGAGI. The CDR3 is 15 amino acids. Written as DNA, the CDR3 is TGTGCCAGCACCTTTGGACAGGGCCTCTCCTACGAGCAGTACTTC. Translating it yields CASTFGQGLSYEQYF.

The V call is TRBV6-5, the J call TRBJ2-7, with a possible D match to TRBD2 (5 bases). The CDR3 runs to 11 residues. V lost 7 bases to trimming and J lost 4 bases, with 8 bases between them. The germline V gene encodes CDR1 MNHEY and CDR2 SVGAGI. The CDR3 reads CASTAGYEQYF. The CDR3 DNA is TGTGCCAGCACTGCGGGTTACGAGCAGTACTTC.

This chain uses TRBV11-2 with TRBJ1-1, with 9 bases identical to TRBD1. J lost 8 bases, V lost 5 bases, and 6 bases had no gene match. Looked up from germline, CDR1 is SGHAT and CDR2 is FQNNGV. This CDR3 contains 13 residues. The CDR3 sequence is CASSRTGVLEAFF. The CDR3 region has the DNA TGTGCCAGCAGCCGGACAGGGGTTTTGGAAGCTTTCTTT.

The chain is built from TRBV5-1 and TRBJ1-1; 9 nucleotides line up with TRBD1. The CDR3 extends over 15 amino acids. Germline V gene lookup returns CDR1 SGHRS and CDR2 YFSETQ. The V segment lost 3 bases and the J segment 3 bases; nucleotides outside the gene matches: 6. CDR3 coding DNA: TGCGCCAGCAGCTATTCGGGACAGGGATACACTGAAGCTTTCTTT. Protein sequence: CASSYSGQGYTEAFF.

This clone was observed a single time. CDR3 sequence reads: CASSSNSRSGNTIYF. The CDR3 region has the DNA TGTGCCAGCAGTTCAAACAGCCGCTCTGGAAACACCATATATTTT. The chain combines TRBV27 with TRBJ1-3; D not resolved. Germline values: CDR1 MNHEY, CDR2 SMNVEV (reference sequence). The CDR3 is 15 residues long. The V end lost 4 bases, the J end lost 0 bases, and 10 bases lay between the germline ends.

The chain carries TRBV4-1 and TRBJ1-3; TRBD1 aligns across 7 bases. The CDR3 sequence is 15 residues long. The germline CDR1 and CDR2 sequences are MGHRA and YSYEKL. With V trimmed by 2 bases and J by 4 bases, 5 bases remained unmatched. Here the CDR3 DNA reads TGCGCCAGCAGCCAAACCACAGGGGCCGGAAACACCATATATTTT. Residues: CASSQTTGAGNTIYF.

The chain combines TRBV3-1 (or the pseudogene TRBV3-2) with TRBJ1-5; D not resolved. V was cut by 4 bases and J by 2 bases, with 9 bases left in between. Germline CDR1 is LGHDT and CDR2 is YNNKEL (reference sequence). The CDR3 contains 14 residues. CDR3 region: CASSPSGGNQPQHF. In nucleotides, the CDR3 is TGTGCCAGCAGCCCCTCCGGGGGCAATCAGCCCCAGCATTTT.

The genes are TRBV12-3 or TRBV12-4 and TRBJ1-1, with 8 bases fitting TRBD1. This CDR3 contains 12 residues. V lost 6 bases and J lost 8; bases outside the gene matches: 5. The CDR3 nucleotides are TGTGCCAGCAGCTCCAACAGGGGGGAAGCTTTCTTT. Residues: CASSSNRGEAFF.